This T cell receptor beta chain was retrieved from a study of T-cell reconstitution after alpha-beta-depleted transplantation in children. Study conclusions and caveats: Reportedly, alpha-beta T cells present about two months post-transplant originated from several hundred expanded clones of graft origin. Certain patients had high TCRbeta diversity at day 60, and it came from recipient T cells and thymic progenitors that survived. Among T cells one year after transplant, newly produced cells accounted for most counts and diversity.

As it was prepared, the TCRbeta library received unique molecular identifiers. TCRdb re-analysed the PCR reads in MiXCR, keeping a single row per CDR3 protein. This repertoire shows around 580,000 distinct CDR3 sequences, 20% to 30% found once; its top ten account for about a third. This clonotype was found a few times. What it recognizes is unknown. This receptor was obtained from a boy in the first two years of life with Wiskott-Aldrich syndrome, due to receive a stem cell transplant. The specimen comprised PBMCs, sampled before TCRalphabeta/CD19-depleted stem cell transplant.

CDR3 region: CASSGGDTQYF. The CDR3 bases are TGTGCCAGCAGTGGGGGGGATACGCAGTATTTT. The V call is TRBV28, the J call TRBJ2-3; D may be TRBD2 (6 bases). The CDR3 is 11 residues long. CDR1 and CDR2 (germline): MDHEN, SYDVKM. V was pared by 5 bases and J by 6 bases, with 6 bases between.